This TCR beta chain is drawn from a study of OX40 agonist ivuxolimab in advanced cancers. The CDR3 sequence is 16 residues long. V was clipped by 4 bases and J by 1 base, with 14 bases between them. Germline V gene sequence: CDR1 MNHEY, CDR2 SMNVEV (reference sequence). Assay: immunoSEQ multiplex PCR; the TCRdb copy retains only in-frame clones and omits some. The table shows approximately 24,000 clones, with more than 80% occurring only once. This chain connects TRBV27 to TRBJ2-1; TRBD2 is a possible D gene (5 bases). This sample comprised CD4+ or CD8+ T cells sorted from blood, obtained in a trial of the OX40 agonist ivuxolimab. The receptor was derived from an adult with an advanced solid tumor such as melanoma, head and neck, liver or kidney cancer. This CDR3 is CASSSSPQLSYNEQFF. In DNA, the CDR3 is TGTGCCAGCAGTTCTAGCCCGCAGTTGTCCTACAATGAGCAGTTCTTC.